The T cell receptor (beta chain) under discussion was sequenced for a study of blood T cells in healthy people across ages. As to this clonotype: Its matching antigen is unknown. It is likely a read error, because the conserved phenylalanine at the end of the CDR3 is missing.

Alongside a J-beta primer mix, a sample-barcoded 5' primer served in a second PCR lasting 7 to 11 cycles. Paired-end reads containing CDR3 totaled no fewer than 2.5 million for each sample. TCRdb re-called the 5' RACE reads with MiXCR, one entry per CDR3 protein. The sample shows more than 800,000 distinct CDR3 sequences, 25% to 30% of them seen only once. Study outcomes and limitations: Unknown donor CMV status possibly confounded expanded clonotype changes.

CDR1 is SNHLY, CDR2 FYNNEI, per germline. The CDR3 loop spans 14 amino acids. The trim removed 7 bases at V and 1 base at J, leaving 6 bases unmatched. The receptor was derived from an elderly woman in good health. Sequencing was carried out using blood. This chain uses TRBV2 with TRBJ1-2, with 7 bases that match TRBD1. The CDR3 nucleotides are TGTGCCAGCATTCCGAACAGGGGTAACTATGGCTACACCGTC. Amino acid sequence: CASIPNRGNYGYTV.